This T cell receptor (beta chain) was sequenced for a study of blood T cell repertoires in COVID-19. In the study overall: Collection of acute and convalescent COVID-19 samples took place in the United States, Italy and Spain. From T cells, B-cell-depleted T cells, or PBMCs came the material, which was cDNA or gDNA.

How the authors handled the data: Reference gene primer amplification gave nucleated cell count estimates. Measured with immunoSEQ multiplex PCR; TCRdb has only the in-frame clones, and not every one. V and J calls and clone size are as listed in that table; D and trimming were resolved from the DNA. The sample lists about 95,000 clones; roughly 89% were seen once. V was shortened by 4 bases and J by 5 bases, with 5 bases between the two germline ends. CDR1 and CDR2 from the germline V gene are MRHNA and SNTAGT. This CDR3 comprises 11 residues. Material for sequencing was peripheral blood. The sequence came from a woman in her seventies with acute or convalescent COVID-19. This chain links TRBV6-4 with TRBJ2-5; D perhaps matches TRBD2 (5 bases). The DNA of the CDR3 is TGTGCCAGCAGTGCGGGGGAGACCCAGTACTTC. It codes for CASSAGETQYF.